This T cell receptor (beta chain) was observed in a study of blood T cell repertoires in COVID-19. At the level of the study: Some COVID-19 samples were acute and others convalescent; all came from the United States, Italy and Spain. Nucleic acid was either cDNA or gDNA, and it came from T cells, B-cell-depleted T cells, or PBMCs.

Per the original methods: Amplification of reference gene primers was used by the study to estimate nucleated cell counts. Clones were sequenced by immunoSEQ multiplex PCR, and TCRdb holds only the in-frame ones, with some missing. V, J and clone size derive from that table, while D and trimming were established from the DNA sequence. Here the sample spans 200,000 to 250,000 clones, approximately 83% being singletons. This CDR3 has 13 amino acids. Per germline, CDR1 LNHNV and CDR2 YYDKDF (reference sequence). Trimming pared 0 bases from V and 4 bases from J, leaving 6 bases between. Sequenced input: peripheral blood. The gene calls are TRBV15 and TRBJ1-1; D remains unclear. The sequence derives from a woman aged 50 to 65 with acute or convalescent COVID-19. Written as DNA, the CDR3 is TGTGCCACCAGCAGAGAACAGTCCACTGAAGCTTTCTTT. Translation: CATSREQSTEAFF.